This T cell receptor beta chain was captured by sequencing in a study of T cell responses to AZD1222 COVID-19 vaccine. Study-wide context: Analyses pooled second doses at about 4 or about 12 weeks. Points from the study as a whole: Unmutated variant regions are reportedly the target of nearly half of TCRs that are spike-specific.

The CDR3 covers 14 residues. Trimming stripped 5 bases from V and 2 bases from J, with 12 bases between. The germline V gene has CDR1 MNHEY and CDR2 SVGAGI. Points on this clone: Antigen specificity is unknown.

Libraries were prepared by immunoSEQ multiplex PCR; TCRdb keeps only in-frame clonotypes and omits some of them. This table holds roughly 180,000 clones, less than 95% found once. The TCR was taken from an adult in good health. The material sequenced was peripheral blood, taken on day 0 of AZD1222 vaccination. The V and J genes are TRBV6-5 and TRBJ1-1, with D uncertain. CDR3 loop: CASSPLRANTEAFF. The CDR3 DNA reads as TGTGCCAGCAGTCCCCTCCGGGCCAACACTGAAGCTTTCTTT.